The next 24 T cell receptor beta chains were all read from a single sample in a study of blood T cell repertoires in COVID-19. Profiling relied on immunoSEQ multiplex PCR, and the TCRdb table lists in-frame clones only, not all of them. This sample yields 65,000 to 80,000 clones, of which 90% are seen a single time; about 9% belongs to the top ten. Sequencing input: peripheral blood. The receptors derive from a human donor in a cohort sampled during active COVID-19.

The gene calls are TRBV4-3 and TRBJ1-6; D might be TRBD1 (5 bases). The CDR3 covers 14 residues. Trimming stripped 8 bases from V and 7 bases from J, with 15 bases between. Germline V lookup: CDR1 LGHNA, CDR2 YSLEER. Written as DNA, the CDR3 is TGCGCCAGCTCATTGACAGTTTTAAATTCACCCCTCCACTTT. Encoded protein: CASSLTVLNSPLHF.

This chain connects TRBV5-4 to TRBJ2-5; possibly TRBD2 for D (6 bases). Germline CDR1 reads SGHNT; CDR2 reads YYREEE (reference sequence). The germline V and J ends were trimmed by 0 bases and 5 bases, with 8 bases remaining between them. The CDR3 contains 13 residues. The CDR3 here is CASSLAGRETQYF. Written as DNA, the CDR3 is TGTGCCAGCAGCTTGGCAGGGAGGGAGACCCAGTACTTC.

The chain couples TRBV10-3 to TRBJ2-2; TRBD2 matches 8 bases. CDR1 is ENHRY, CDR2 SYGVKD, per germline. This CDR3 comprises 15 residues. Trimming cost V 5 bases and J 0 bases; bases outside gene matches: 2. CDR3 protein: CAISTLAANTGELFF. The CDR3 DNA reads TGTGCCATCAGTACACTAGCGGCGAACACCGGGGAGCTGTTTTTT.

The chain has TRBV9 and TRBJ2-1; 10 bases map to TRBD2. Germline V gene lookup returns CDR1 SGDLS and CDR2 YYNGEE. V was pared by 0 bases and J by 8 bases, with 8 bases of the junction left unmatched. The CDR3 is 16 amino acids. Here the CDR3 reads CASSVGLAGMADEQFF. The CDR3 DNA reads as TGTGCCAGCAGCGTAGGACTAGCGGGTATGGCCGATGAGCAGTTCTTC.

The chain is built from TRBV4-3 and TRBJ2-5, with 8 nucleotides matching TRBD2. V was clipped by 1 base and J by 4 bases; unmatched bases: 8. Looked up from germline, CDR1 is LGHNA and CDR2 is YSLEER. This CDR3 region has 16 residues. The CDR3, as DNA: TGCGCCAGCAGCCAAGTAGCGGGAAGGGAGGGAGAGACCCAGTACTTC. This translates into CASSQVAGREGETQYF.

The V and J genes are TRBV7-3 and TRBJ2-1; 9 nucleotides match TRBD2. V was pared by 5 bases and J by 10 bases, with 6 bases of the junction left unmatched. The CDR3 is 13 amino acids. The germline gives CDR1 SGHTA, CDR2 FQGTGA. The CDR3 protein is CASSASGDREQFF. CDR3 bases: TGTGCCAGCAGCGCTAGCGGGGATAGGGAGCAGTTCTTC.

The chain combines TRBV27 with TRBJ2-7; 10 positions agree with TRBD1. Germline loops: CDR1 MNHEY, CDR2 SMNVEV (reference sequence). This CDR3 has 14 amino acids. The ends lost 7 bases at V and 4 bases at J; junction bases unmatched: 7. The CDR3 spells CASTLGTGVYEQYF. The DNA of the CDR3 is TGTGCCAGCACCCTGGGGACAGGGGTATACGAGCAGTACTTC.

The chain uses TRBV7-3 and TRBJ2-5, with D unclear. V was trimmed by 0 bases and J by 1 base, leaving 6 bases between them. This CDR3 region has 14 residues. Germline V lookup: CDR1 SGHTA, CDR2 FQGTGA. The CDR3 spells CASSLTGPQETQYF. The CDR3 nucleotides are TGTGCCAGCAGCTTAACGGGCCCCCAAGAGACCCAGTACTTC.

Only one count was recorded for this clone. The CDR3 sequence: CASSLRGGADTQYF. CDR3 nucleotide sequence: TGTGCCAGCAGCTTAAGGGGGGGCGCGGATACGCAGTATTTT. The J gene is TRBJ2-3, the V gene TRBV11-3, with TRBD2 as a possible D gene (7 bases). The germline CDR1 and CDR2 sequences are SGHNT and YENEEA. Trimming shortened V by 2 bases and J by 6 bases, and 12 bases separated the two germline ends. CDR3 size: 14 residues.

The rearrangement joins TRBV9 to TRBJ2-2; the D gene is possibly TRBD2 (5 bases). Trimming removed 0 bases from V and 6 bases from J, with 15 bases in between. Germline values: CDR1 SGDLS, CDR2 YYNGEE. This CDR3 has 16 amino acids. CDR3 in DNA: TGTGCCAGCAGCGTAGGTGGGAGTCTGAAGGCCGGGGAGCTGTTTTTT. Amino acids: CASSVGGSLKAGELFF.

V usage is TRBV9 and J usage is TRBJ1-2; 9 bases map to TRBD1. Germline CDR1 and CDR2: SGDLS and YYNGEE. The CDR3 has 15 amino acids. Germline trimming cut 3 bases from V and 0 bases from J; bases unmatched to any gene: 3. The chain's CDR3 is CASSARQGANYGYTF. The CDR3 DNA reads TGTGCCAGCAGCGCCCGACAGGGGGCTAACTATGGCTACACCTTC. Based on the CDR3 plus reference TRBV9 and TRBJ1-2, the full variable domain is DSGVTQTPKHLITATGQRVTLRCSPRSGDLSVYWYQQSLDQGLQFLIQYYNGEERAKGNILERFSAQQFPDLHSELNLSSLELGDSALYFCASSARQGANYGYTFGSGTRLTVV.

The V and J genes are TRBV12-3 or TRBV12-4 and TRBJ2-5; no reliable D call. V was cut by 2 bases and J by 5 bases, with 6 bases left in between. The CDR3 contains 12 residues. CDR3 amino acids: CASSLQRETQYF. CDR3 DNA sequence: TGTGCCAGCAGTTTACAGAGGGAGACCCAGTACTTC.

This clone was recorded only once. The DNA of the CDR3 is TGCGCCAGCAGCCTGAAGACAGGCAGCTCCTACAATGAGCAGTTCTTC. This encodes CASSLKTGSSYNEQFF. The chain has TRBV4-3 and TRBJ2-1; the D gene is possibly TRBD1 (6 bases). Germline values: CDR1 LGHNA, CDR2 YSLEER. The CDR3 has 16 residues. With 4 bases removed from V and 0 bases from J, the gap between germline ends came to 13 bases.

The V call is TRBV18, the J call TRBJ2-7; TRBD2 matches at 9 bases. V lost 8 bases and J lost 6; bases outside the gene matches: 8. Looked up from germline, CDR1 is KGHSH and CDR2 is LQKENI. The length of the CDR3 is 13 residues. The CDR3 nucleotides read TGTGCCAGCCAGCGGGGGGCGGAGGGCGAGCAGTACTTC. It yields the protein CASQRGAEGEQYF.

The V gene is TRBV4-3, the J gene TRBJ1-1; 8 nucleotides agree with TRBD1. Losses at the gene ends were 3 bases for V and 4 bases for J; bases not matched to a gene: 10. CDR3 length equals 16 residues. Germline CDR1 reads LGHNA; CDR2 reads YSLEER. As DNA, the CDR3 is TGCGCCAGCAGCCACTTGTTAGGACAGGGAGTCACTGAAGCTTTCTTT. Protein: CASSHLLGQGVTEAFF.

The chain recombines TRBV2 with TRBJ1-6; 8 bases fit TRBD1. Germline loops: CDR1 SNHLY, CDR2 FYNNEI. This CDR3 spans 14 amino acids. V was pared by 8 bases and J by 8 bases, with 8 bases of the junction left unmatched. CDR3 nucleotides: TGTGCCAGCTTAGGACAGGGCTTGCATTCACCCCTCCACTTT. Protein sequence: CASLGQGLHSPLHF.

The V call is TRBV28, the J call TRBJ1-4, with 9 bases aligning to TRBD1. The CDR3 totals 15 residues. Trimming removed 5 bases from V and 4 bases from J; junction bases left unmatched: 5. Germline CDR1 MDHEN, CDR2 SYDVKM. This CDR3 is CASSQPGQGNEKLFF. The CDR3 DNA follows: TGTGCCAGCAGTCAACCGGGACAGGGTAATGAAAAACTGTTTTTT. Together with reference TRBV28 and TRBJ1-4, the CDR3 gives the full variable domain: DVKVTQSSRYLVKRTGEKVFLECVQDMDHENMFWYRQDPGLGLRLIYFSYDVKMKEKGDIPEGYSVSREKKERFSLILESASTNQTSMYLCASSQPGQGNEKLFFGSGTQLSVL.

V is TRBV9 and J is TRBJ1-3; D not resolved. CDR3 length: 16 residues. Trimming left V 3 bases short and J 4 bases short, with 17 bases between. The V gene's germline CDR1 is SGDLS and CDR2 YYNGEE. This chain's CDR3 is CASSGRVGLSGNTIYF. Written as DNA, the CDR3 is TGTGCCAGCAGCGGAAGAGTAGGACTGTCAGGAAACACCATATATTTT.

This CDR3 reads CASSLGGSSGETQYF. Here the CDR3 DNA reads TGTGCCAGCAGCCTAGGGGGCAGCTCGGGAGAGACCCAGTACTTC. The J gene is TRBJ2-5, the V gene TRBV7-3; the match to TRBD1 covers 7 bases. Losses at the gene ends were 5 bases for V and 4 bases for J; bases not matched to a gene: 10. The CDR3 extends over 15 amino acids. The germline V gene has CDR1 SGHTA and CDR2 FQGTGA.

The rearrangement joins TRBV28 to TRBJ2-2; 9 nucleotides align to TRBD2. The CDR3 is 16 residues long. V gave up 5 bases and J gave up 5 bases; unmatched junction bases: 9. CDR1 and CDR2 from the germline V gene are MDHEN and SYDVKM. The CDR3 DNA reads TGTGCCAGCAGTCTAGCGGGATCCTCCAGGACCGGGGAGCTGTTTTTT. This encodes CASSLAGSSRTGELFF.

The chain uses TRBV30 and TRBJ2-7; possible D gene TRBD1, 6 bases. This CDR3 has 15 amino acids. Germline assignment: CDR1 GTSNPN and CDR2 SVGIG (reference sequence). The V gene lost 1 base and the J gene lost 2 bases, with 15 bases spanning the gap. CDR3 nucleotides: TGTGCCTGGAGTGAGGGCCAGGGGTTTACCTACGAGCAGTACTTC. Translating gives CAWSEGQGFTYEQYF.

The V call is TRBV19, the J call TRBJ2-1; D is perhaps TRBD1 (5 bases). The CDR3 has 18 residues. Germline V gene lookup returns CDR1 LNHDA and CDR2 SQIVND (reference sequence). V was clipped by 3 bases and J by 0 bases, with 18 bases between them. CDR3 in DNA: TGTGCCAGTAGTATCTCAGGGAAGACTTTAAGCTCCTACAATGAGCAGTTCTTC. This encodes CASSISGKTLSSYNEQFF.

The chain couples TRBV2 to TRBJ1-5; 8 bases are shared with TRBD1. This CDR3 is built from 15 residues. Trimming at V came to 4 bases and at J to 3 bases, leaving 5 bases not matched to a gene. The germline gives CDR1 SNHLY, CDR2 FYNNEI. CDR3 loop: CASSGPGGNNQPQHF. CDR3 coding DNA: TGTGCCAGCAGTGGCCCAGGGGGCAACAATCAGCCCCAGCATTTT.

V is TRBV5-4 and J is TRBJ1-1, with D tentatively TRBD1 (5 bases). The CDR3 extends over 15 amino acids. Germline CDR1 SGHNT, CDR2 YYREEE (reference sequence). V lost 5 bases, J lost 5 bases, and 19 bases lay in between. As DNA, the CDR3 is TGTGCCAGCAGTAATCCAGGGTTGGGGGGGACTGAAGCTTTCTTT. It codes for CASSNPGLGGTEAFF.